This T cell receptor (beta chain) was captured in a study of blood T cells in healthy people across ages. General study points: Measured against age, TCR beta diversity per million T cells decreased in a roughly linear manner. In long-lived donors, naive CD4+ cell counts and diversity exceeded those of aged donors.

Drawing of peripheral blood yielded about 10 milliliters from each donor. The use of a sample-barcoded 5' primer and a J-beta primer mix characterized a second PCR of roughly 6 to 11 cycles. No fewer than 2.5 million CDR3-containing paired-end reads came from each sample. TCRdb independently ran MiXCR on the 5' RACE reads; one entry per CDR3 protein. The table shows around 990,000 distinct CDR3 sequences, with 35% to 45% occurring only once. The length of the CDR3 is 15 residues. Trimming removed 5 bases from V and 1 base from J; junction bases left unmatched: 7. CDR1 and CDR2 (germline): MNHEY, SMNVEV (reference sequence). A remark on this clonotype: What it binds is not known.

The sequenced material came from blood. The rearrangement joins TRBV27 to TRBJ1-1, with TRBD1 matching 7 bases. The origin of this receptor is a man aged 18 to 30 in good health. The CDR3: CASSTAQGSNTEAFF. As DNA, the CDR3 is TGTGCCAGCAGTACAGCACAGGGGTCGAACACTGAAGCTTTCTTT.